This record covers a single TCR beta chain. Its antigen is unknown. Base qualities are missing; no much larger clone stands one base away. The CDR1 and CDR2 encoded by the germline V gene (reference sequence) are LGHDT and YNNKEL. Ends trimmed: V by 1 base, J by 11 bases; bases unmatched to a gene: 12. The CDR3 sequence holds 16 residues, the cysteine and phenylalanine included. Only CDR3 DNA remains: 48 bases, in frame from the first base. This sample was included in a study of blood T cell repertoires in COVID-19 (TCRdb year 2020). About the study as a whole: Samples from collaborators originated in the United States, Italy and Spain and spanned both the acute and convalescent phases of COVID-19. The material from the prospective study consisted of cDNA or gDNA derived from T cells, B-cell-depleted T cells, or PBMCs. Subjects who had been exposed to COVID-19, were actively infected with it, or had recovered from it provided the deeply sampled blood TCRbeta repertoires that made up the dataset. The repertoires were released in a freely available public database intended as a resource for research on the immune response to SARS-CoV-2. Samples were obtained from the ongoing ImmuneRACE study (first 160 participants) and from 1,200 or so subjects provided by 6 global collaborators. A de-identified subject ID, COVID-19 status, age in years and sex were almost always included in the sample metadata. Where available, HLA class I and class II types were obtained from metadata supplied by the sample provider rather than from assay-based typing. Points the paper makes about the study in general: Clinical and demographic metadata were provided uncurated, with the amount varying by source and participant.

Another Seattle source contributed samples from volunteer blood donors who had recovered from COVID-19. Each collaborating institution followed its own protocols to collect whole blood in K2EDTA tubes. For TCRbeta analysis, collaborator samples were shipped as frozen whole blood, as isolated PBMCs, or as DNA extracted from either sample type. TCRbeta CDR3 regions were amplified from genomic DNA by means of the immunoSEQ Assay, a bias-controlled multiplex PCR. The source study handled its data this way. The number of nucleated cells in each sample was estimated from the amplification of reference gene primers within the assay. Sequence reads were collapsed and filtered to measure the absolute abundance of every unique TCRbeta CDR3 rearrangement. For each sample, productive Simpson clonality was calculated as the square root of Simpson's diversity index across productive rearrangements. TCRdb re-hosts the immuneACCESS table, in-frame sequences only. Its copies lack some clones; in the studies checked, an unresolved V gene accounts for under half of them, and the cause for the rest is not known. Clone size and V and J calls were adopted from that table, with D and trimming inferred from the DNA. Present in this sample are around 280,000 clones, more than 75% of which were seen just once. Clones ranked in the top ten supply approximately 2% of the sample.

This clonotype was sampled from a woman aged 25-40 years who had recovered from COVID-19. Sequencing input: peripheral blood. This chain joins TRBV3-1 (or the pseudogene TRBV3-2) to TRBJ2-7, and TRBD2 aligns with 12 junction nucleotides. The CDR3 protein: CASSQGELTSGGKEYF. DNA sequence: TGTGCCAGCAGCCAAGGGGAACTGACTAGCGGGGGCAAGGAGTACTTC.